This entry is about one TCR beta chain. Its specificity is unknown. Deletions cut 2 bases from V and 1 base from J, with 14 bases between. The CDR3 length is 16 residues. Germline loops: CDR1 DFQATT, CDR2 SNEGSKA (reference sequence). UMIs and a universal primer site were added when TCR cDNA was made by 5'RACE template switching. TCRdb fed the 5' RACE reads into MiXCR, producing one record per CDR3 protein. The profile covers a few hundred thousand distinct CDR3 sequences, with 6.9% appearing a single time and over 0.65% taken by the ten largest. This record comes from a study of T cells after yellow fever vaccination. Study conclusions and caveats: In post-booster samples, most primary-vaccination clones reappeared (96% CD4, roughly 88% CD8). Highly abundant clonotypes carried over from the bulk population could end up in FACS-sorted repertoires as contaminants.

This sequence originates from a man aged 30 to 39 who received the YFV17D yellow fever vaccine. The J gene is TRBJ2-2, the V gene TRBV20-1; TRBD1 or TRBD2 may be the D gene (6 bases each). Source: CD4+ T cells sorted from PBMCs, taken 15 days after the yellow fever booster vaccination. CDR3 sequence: CSARLGGGLNTGELFF. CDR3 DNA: TGCAGTGCTAGACTCGGGGGCGGGCTGAACACCGGGGAGCTGTTTTTT.